This record looks at one TCR beta chain sequence and its context. This entry comes from a study of blood T cell repertoires in COVID-19. In germline, CDR1 is SEHNR, CDR2 FQNEAQ (reference sequence). CDR3 length equals 14 residues. V lost 5 bases to trimming and J lost 7 bases, with 15 bases between them. Measured with immunoSEQ multiplex PCR; TCRdb has only the in-frame clones, and not every one. The table has 81,000 or so clones, 80% to 95% seen once. The chain combines TRBV7-9 with TRBJ2-1; maybe TRBD2 (6 bases). Sample: peripheral blood. This clonotype was sampled from a woman in her fifties or sixties with active COVID-19. This CDR3 is CASSPVAVNNEQFF. DNA of the CDR3: TGTGCCAGCAGCCCGGTAGCGGTAAATAATGAGCAGTTCTTC.